This T cell receptor beta chain was profiled in a study of shared T cell receptors in the human thymus. Profiled with immunoSEQ multiplex PCR; TCRdb holds only in-frame clones, not every one. The sample carries more than 550,000 clones, roughly 86% recorded once. The CDR3 covers 16 residues. Per germline, CDR1 MNHNY and CDR2 SVGAGI (reference sequence). The V end was cut by 3 bases, the J end by 2 bases, with 14 bases between. A further study also used this sample, focusing on human thymus T cells. That source adds: Surgeons resected thymus tissue during corrective heart surgery.

The chain links TRBV6-6 to TRBJ2-1, with D perhaps matching TRBD1 (6 bases). Sequencing used thymocytes. This receptor was identified in a boy less than two years old with a congenital heart defect. DNA for the CDR3: TGTGCCAGCAGTTATTCAGGGGCCGACCCCTACAATGAGCAGTTCTTC. This codes for CASSYSGADPYNEQFF.